This T cell receptor (beta chain) came from a study of early T cells in non-severe SARS-CoV-2 infection. Study information: Sequencing of unsorted whole blood was done on bulk RNA, leaving chains unpaired.

By sample fraction, this clonotype is medium-sized. Germline lookup yields CDR1 MNHEY and CDR2 SMNVEV (reference sequence). This CDR3 has 14 residues. Trimming left V 5 bases short and J 0 bases short, with 7 bases between. TCRdb itself ran the 5' RACE reads through MiXCR, one entry per CDR3 protein. The sample includes 20,000 to 25,000 distinct CDR3 sequences, approximately 5% seen only once; the top ten take around 4.5%. The chain recombines TRBV27 with TRBJ2-2, with a possible D match to TRBD1 (6 bases). The clonotype originates from an adult who was a healthcare worker with PCR-confirmed SARS-CoV-2 infection or an uninfected control (not recorded which). Sequencing input: whole blood. The CDR3 coding sequence is TGTGCCAGCAGTACAGGGTCGAACACCGGGGAGCTGTTTTTT. Translation gives CASSTGSNTGELFF.